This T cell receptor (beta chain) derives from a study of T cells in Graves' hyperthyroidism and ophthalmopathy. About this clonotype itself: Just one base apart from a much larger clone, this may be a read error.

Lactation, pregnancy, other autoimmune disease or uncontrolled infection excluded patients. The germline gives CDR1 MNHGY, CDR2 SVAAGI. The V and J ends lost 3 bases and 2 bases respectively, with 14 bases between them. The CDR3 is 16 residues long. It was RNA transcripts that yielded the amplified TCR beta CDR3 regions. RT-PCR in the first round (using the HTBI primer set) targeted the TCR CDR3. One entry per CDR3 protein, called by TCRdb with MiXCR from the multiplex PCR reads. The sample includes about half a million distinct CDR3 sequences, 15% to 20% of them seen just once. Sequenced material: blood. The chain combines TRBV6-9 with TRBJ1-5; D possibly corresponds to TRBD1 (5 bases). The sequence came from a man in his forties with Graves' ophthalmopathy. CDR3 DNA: TGTGCCAGCAGTTACAGGCAGGGCGGAGGCAATCAGCCCCAGCATTTT. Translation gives CASSYRQGGGNQPQHF.